Listed below are T cell receptor beta chains from one sample, sequenced in a study of blood T cells in healthy people across ages. TCRdb reprocessed the 5' RACE reads with MiXCR, giving one entry per CDR3 protein. The sample holds 1.5 million to 2 million distinct CDR3 sequences, roughly two fifths seen once. The sample consisted of blood. These receptors all stem from a human donor in good health. The CDR3 runs from the conserved cysteine through the conserved F or W. A D gene is named only where the DNA matches it firmly.

TRBJ2-7	14	TRBV29-1	-	CSVGGGAQSNEQYF
TRBJ1-5	15	TRBV7-9	-	CASSLGWDSNQPQHF
TRBJ2-3	14	TRBV7-7	-	CASSTSHLGDTQYF
TRBJ2-7	12	TRBV29-1	-	CSVSSGPYEQYF
-	14	TRBV20-1	TRBD2	CSAMTSGGLKTQYF
TRBJ2-1	14	TRBV6-5	TRBD2	CASSLEGTIDEQFF
TRBJ2-1	16	TRBV4-2	-	CASSQDGGSGIDEQFF
TRBJ2-1	13	TRBV10-3	-	CAISEETHNEQFF
TRBJ2-2	16	TRBV14	-	CASSQEPVRGAGELFF
TRBJ1-2	13	TRBV7-2	TRBD1	CASSWTGGLGYTF
TRBJ1-3	15	TRBV11-2	-	CASSLVDFSGNTIYF
TRBJ2-3	14	TRBV20-1	-	CSAETRGGTDTQYF
TRBJ1-2	15	TRBV4-2	TRBD1	CASSHPGQGGTGYTF
TRBJ2-1	16	TRBV5-4	TRBD1	CASSPLAGTGVVEQFF
TRBJ1-4	13	TRBV7-9	-	CASSLAYGEKLFF
TRBJ2-5	14	TRBV7-2	-	CASSLISTQETQYF
TRBJ2-3	16	TRBV5-6	-	CASSLTGTPSTDTQYF
TRBJ1-5	15	TRBV18	-	CASSPIRVGNQPQHF
TRBJ1-4	15	TRBV19	-	CASSILGSSNEKLFF
TRBJ1-2	15	TRBV20-1	-	CSASRAGVRNYGYTF
-	17	TRBV10-3	-	CAISESTRTEHQETQFF
TRBJ2-1	16	TRBV7-3	-	CASSLRGRGSYNEQFF
TRBJ2-5	16	TRBV5-1	-	CASSQPPGRSQETQYF
TRBJ1-6	15	TRBV27	-	CASSFRVDLGSPLHF
TRBJ2-7	13	TRBV5-1	-	CASSPSGSYEQYF
TRBJ2-5	18	TRBV27	TRBD2	CASSPARRGAMYQETQYF
TRBJ1-2	15	TRBV7-2	TRBD1	CASSPRGQGVAGHTF
TRBJ2-1	14	TRBV14	TRBD1	CASSRGTDYNEQFF
TRBJ1-2	13	TRBV7-2	-	CASRSDPNYGYTF
TRBJ2-1	13	TRBV29-1	-	CSVGTFRNNEQFF
TRBJ2-7	17	TRBV5-1	-	CASSLPTPGTSSYEQYF
TRBJ2-7	14	TRBV15	-	CATSGGTDSYEQYF
TRBJ2-7	14	TRBV20-1	TRBD1	CSAERTGSSYEQYF
TRBJ2-3	17	TRBV20-1	TRBD2	CSASGAHSGGTTDTQYF
TRBJ1-1	13	TRBV12-5	-	CASGLYGHTEAFF
TRBJ1-4	15	TRBV4-3	-	CASSPSFDSNEKLFF